This T cell receptor (beta chain) is drawn from a study of OX40 agonist ivuxolimab in advanced cancers. As for the study in general: Patient treatment consisted of intravenous ivuxolimab administration every 2 weeks at 0.01 to 10 mg/kg. Patients receiving dose escalation had hepatocellular carcinoma, melanoma, renal cell or head and neck cancer.

The CDR3 is made up of 15 amino acids. Per the germline V gene, CDR1 is SGDLS and CDR2 is YYNGEE. V gave up 5 bases and J gave up 1 base; unmatched junction bases: 5. General study findings and limits: The CD4+ and CD8+ T cells in the blood had expanded clonally by week 6 at 0.1 to 3.0 mg/kg.

In the case of this clone: The antigen remains unidentified.

Sampling of blood occurred at baseline, cycle 4 day 1, and cycle 7 day 1. The protocol was immunoSEQ multiplex PCR, while the TCRdb copy is restricted to in-frame clones and leaves out a portion. This sample carries 100,000 to 110,000 clones, around nine tenths of them seen once, and the ten largest clones take 0.16%. The source material was CD4+ or CD8+ T cells sorted from blood, sampled in a trial of the OX40 agonist ivuxolimab. The rearrangement joins TRBV9 to TRBJ2-2; the match to TRBD1 covers 7 bases. The clonotype was recovered from an adult with an advanced solid tumor such as melanoma, head and neck, liver or kidney cancer. CDR3 sequence: CASRRTGLNTGELFF. DNA of the CDR3: TGTGCCAGCAGAAGGACAGGCTTGAACACCGGGGAGCTGTTTTTT.